This T cell receptor beta chain was obtained from a study of identical twins. The study, taken as a whole, reports: Alpha sequences out of frame and shared by twins had excess low generation probability. Conclusions were drawn cross-sectionally by statistical analysis, without following the same donors.

Trimming left V 4 bases short and J 4 bases short, with 20 bases between. Germline V gives CDR1 SEHNR, CDR2 FQNEAQ (reference sequence). CDR3 length: 17 residues. A universal primer site was incorporated via template switching, and the cDNA contained unique molecular identifiers. Each CDR3 protein is one row after TCRdb ran MiXCR on the 5' RACE reads. The data show fewer than 550,000 distinct CDR3 sequences, approximately 14% seen once. About this clonotype itself: Its specificity is not known.

This same sample was also part of a study on yellow fever vaccine responses in identical twins.

This receptor was taken from a woman younger than 30 in good health. Input material: CD4+ T cells sorted from blood. The gene calls are TRBV7-9 and TRBJ2-1; the D call may be TRBD1 or TRBD2 (6 bases each). This CDR3 reads CASSYPGGTNYYNEQFF. The CDR3 DNA follows: TGTGCCAGCAGCTATCCCGGCGGGACAAACTATTACAATGAGCAGTTCTTC.